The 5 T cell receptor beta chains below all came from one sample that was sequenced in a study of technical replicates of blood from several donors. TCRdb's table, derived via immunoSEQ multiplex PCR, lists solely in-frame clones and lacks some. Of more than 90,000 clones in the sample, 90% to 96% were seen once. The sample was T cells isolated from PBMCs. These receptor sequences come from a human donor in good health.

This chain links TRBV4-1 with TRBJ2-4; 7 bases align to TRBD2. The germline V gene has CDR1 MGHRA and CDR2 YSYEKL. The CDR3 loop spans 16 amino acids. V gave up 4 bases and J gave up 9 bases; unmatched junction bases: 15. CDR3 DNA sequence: TGCGCCAGCAGCCCAGACGCGGGAGTCGGTTGGGGCATTCAGTACTTC. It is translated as CASSPDAGVGWGIQYF.

The chain's CDR3 is CASSSRDNLPSEQFF. In DNA, the CDR3 is TGTGCCAGCAGTTCCCGGGACAACCTCCCGTCCGAGCAGTTCTTC. The V and J genes are TRBV11-2 and TRBJ2-1, with TRBD1 as a possible D gene (6 bases). CDR1 and CDR2 (germline): SGHAT, FQNNGV. The CDR3 is made up of 15 amino acids. Trimming pared 6 bases from V and 10 bases from J, leaving 22 bases between.

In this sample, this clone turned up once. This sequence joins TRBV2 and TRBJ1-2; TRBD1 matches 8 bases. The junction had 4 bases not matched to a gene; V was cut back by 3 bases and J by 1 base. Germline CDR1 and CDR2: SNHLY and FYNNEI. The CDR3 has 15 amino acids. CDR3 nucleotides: TGTGCCAGCAGTGATCAGGGGGCGAGTAACTATGGCTACACCTTC. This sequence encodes CASSDQGASNYGYTF.

The CDR3 region has the DNA TGTGCCAGCAGCTTTTCTAGCGGGAGATTTGCTGAGCAGTTCTTC. Translation: CASSFSSGRFAEQFF. This chain joins TRBV13 and TRBJ2-1; 10 nucleotides match TRBD2. The CDR3 loop spans 15 amino acids. The V gene's germline CDR1 is PRHDT and CDR2 FYEKMQ (reference sequence). V shed 3 bases and J 9 bases; nucleotides not matched to a gene: 8.

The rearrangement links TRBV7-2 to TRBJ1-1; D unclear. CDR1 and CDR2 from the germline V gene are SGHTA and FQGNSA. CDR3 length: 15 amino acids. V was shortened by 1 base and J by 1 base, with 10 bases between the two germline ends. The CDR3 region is CASSLGARQNTEAFF. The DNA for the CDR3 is TGTGCCAGCAGCTTAGGAGCGCGCCAGAACACTGAAGCTTTCTTT. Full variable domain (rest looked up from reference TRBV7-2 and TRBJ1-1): GAGVSQSPSNKVTEKGKDVELRCDPISGHTALYWYRQSLGQGLEFLIYFQGNSAPDKSGLPSDRFSAERTGGSVSTLTIQRTQQEDSAVYLCASSLGARQNTEAFFGQGTRLTVV.